Included here is one T cell receptor beta chain sequence, with context. This sample stems from a study of T cells in Graves' hyperthyroidism and ophthalmopathy. Authors of the study amplified TCR beta CDR3 regions from RNA transcripts. TCR CDR3 regions were first amplified by RT-PCR with HTBI primers. One entry per CDR3 protein, called by TCRdb with MiXCR from the multiplex PCR reads. The table includes roughly 400,000 distinct CDR3 sequences, 25% detected once. Any patient presenting with uncontrolled infection, other autoimmune disease, pregnancy or lactation was left out. Germline V gene data show CDR1 as MNHNS and CDR2 as SASEGT. The J segment lost 4 bases and the V segment lost 6 bases, leaving 6 bases of the junction unmatched. The CDR3 contains 15 residues.

The clonotype was recovered from a man over 45 with Graves' hyperthyroidism. The chain recombines TRBV6-1 with TRBJ2-2; 9 bases match TRBD2. The sequencing sample was made of blood. The CDR3 spells CASSTLAGATGELFF. The DNA for the CDR3 is TGTGCCAGCAGCACCTTAGCGGGAGCCACCGGGGAGCTGTTTTTT.